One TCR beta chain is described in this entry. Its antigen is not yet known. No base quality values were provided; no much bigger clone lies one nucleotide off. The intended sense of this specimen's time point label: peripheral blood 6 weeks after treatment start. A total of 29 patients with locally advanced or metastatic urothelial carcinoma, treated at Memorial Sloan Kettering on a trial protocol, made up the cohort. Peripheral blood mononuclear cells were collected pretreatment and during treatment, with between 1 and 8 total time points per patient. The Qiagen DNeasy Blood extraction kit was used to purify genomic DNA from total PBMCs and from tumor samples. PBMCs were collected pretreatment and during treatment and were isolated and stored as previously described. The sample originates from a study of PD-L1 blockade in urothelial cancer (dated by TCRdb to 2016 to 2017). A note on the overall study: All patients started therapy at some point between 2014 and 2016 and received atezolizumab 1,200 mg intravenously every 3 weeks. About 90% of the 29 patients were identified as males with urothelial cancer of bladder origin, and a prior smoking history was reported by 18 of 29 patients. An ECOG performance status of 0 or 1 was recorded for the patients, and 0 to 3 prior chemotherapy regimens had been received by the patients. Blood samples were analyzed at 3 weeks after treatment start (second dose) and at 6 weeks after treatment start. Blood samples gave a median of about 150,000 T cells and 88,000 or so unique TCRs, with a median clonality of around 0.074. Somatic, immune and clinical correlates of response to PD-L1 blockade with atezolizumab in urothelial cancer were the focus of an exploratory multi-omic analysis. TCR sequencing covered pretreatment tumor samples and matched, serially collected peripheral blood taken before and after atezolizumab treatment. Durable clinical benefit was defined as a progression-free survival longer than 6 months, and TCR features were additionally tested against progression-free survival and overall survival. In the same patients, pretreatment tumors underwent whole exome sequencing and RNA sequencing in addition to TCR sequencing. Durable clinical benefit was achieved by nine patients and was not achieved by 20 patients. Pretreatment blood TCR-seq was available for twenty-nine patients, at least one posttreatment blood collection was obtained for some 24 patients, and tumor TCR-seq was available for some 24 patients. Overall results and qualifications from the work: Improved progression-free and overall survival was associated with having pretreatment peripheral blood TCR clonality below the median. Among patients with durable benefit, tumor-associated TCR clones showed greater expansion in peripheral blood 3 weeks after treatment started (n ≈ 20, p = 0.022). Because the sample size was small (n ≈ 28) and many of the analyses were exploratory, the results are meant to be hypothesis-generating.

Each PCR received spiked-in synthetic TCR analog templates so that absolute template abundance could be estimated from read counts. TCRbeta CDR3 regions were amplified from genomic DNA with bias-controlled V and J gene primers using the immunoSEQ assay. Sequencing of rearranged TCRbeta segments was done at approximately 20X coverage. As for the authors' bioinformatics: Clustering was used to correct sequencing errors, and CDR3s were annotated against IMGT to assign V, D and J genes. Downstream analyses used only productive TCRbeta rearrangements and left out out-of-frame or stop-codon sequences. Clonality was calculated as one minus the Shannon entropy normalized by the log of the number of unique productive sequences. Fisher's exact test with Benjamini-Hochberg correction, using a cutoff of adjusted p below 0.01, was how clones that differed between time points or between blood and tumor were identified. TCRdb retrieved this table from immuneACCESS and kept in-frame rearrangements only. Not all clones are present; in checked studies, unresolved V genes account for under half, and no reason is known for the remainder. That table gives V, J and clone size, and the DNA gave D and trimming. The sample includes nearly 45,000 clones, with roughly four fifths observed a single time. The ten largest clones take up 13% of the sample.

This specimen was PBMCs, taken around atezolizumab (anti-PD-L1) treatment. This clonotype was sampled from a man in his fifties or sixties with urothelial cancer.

The DNA reads TGTGCCAGCAGCTTGTTGGCGGGAGGGCCGGACAATGAGCAGTTCTTC. The resulting protein is CASSLLAGGPDNEQFF. This sequence uses TRBV5-4 and TRBJ2-1; 9 bases in between match TRBD2. Here V drops 1 base and J drops 5 bases, and the junction holds 7 bases not matched to any gene. Via the germline V gene (reference sequence), CDR1 is SGHNT and CDR2 YYREEE. Including the terminal cysteine and phenylalanine, the CDR3 comprises 16 residues. The entry retains the CDR3 DNA only, 48 bases that are in frame from base 1.